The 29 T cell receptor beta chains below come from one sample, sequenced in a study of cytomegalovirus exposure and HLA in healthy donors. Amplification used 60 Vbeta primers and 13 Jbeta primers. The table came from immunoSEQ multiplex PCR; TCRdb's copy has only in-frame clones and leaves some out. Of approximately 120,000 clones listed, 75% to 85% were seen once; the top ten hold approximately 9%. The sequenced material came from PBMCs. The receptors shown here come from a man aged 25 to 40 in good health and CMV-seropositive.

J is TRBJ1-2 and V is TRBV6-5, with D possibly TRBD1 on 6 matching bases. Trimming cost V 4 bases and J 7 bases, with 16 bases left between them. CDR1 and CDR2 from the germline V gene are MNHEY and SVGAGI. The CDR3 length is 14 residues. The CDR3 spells CASSSPFRGSGYTF. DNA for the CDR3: TGTGCCAGCAGTTCCCCCTTCAGGGGTTCTGGCTACACCTTC.

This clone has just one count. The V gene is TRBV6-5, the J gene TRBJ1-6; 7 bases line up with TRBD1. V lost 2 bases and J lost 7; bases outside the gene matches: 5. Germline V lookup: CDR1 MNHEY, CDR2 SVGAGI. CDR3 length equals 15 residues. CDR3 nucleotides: TGTGCCAGCAGTTACCGGACGACAGGGAATTCACCCCTCCACTTT. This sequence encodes CASSYRTTGNSPLHF.

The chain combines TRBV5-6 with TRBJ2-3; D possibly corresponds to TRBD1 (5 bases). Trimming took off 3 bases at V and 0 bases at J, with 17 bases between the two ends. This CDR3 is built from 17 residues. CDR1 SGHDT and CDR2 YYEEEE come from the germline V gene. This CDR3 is CASSYQLVGASTDTQYF. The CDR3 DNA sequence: TGTGCCAGCAGCTATCAGCTGGTTGGGGCTAGCACAGATACGCAGTATTTT.

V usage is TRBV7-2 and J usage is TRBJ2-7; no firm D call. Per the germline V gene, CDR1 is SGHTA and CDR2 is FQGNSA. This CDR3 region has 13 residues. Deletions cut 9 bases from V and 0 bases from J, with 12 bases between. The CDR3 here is CASTRVLSYEQYF. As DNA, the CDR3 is TGTGCCAGTACTCGGGTTCTCTCCTACGAGCAGTACTTC. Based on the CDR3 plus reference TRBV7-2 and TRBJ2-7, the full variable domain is GAGVSQSPSNKVTEKGKDVELRCDPISGHTALYWYRQSLGQGLEFLIYFQGNSAPDKSGLPSDRFSAERTGGSVSTLTIQRTQQEDSAVYLCASTRVLSYEQYFGPGTRLTVT.

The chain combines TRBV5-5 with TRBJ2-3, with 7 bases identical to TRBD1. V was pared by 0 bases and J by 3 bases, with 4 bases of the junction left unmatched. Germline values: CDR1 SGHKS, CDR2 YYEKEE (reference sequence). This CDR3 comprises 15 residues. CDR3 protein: CASSLEGQRTDTQYF. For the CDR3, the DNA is TGTGCCAGCAGCTTGGAGGGACAGAGAACAGATACGCAGTATTTT.

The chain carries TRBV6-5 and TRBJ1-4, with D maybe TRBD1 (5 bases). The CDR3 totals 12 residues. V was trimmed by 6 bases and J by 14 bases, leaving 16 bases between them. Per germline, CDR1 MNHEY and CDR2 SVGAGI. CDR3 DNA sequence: TGTGCCAGCAGCAGGGAAGACGGAGATCTGTTTTTT. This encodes CASSREDGDLFF.

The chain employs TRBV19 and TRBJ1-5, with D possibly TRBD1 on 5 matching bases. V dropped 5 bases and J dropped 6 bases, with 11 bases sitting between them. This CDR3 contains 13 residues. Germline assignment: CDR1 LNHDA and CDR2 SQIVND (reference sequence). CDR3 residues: CASSPQGSQPQHF. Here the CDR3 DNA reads TGTGCCAGTAGTCCCCAGGGATCTCAGCCCCAGCATTTT.

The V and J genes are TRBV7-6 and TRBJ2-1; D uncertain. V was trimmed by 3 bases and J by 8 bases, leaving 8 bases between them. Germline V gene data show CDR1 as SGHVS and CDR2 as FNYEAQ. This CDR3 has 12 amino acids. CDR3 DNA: TGTGCCAGCAGCTTTCGAGGTGATGAGCAGTTCTTC. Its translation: CASSFRGDEQFF.

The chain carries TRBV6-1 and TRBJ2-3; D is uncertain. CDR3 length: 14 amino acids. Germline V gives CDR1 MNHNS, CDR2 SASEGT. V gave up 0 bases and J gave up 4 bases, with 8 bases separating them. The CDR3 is CASSEAPVSDTQYF. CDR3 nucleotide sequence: TGTGCCAGCAGTGAAGCTCCTGTGTCAGATACGCAGTATTTT.

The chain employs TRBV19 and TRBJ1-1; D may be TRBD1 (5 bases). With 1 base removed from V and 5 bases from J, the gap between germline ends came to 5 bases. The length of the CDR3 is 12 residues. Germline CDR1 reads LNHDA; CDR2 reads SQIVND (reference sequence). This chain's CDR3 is CASSIGTTEAFF. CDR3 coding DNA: TGTGCCAGTAGTATAGGGACAACTGAAGCTTTCTTT.

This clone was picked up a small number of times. The CDR3 region is CASSLGTSGFTDTQYF. The DNA for the CDR3 is TGCGCCAGCAGCTTAGGGACTAGCGGGTTCACAGATACGCAGTATTTT. The V gene is TRBV5-1, the J gene TRBJ2-3; TRBD2 agrees at 12 bases. V trimming: 2 bases; J trimming: 2 bases; junction bases outside the gene matches: 3. From germline, CDR1 is SGHRS and CDR2 YFSETQ. The CDR3 has 16 residues. Variable domain in full (rest from reference TRBV5-1 and TRBJ2-3): KAGVTQTPRYLIKTRGQQVTLSCSPISGHRSVSWYQQTPGQGLQFLFEYFSETQRNKGNFPGRFSGRQFSNSRSEMNVSTLELGDSALYLCASSLGTSGFTDTQYFGPGTRLTVL.

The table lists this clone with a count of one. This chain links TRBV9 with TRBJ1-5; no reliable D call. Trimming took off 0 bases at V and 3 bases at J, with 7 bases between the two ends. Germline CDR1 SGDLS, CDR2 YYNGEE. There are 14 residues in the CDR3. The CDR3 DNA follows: TGTGCCAGCAGCGTAGCCAGACTCAATCAGCCCCAGCATTTT. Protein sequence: CASSVARLNQPQHF.

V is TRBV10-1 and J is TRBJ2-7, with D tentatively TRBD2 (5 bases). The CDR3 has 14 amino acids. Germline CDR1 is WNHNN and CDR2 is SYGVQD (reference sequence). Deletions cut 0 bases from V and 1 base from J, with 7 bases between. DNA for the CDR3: TGCGCCAGCAGTGAGTCGACGGGGTCCTACGAGCAGTACTTC. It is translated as CASSESTGSYEQYF.

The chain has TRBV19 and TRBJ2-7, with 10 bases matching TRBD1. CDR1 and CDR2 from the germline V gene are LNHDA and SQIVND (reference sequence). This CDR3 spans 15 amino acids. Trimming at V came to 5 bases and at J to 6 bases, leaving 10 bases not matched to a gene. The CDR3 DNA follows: TGTGCCAGTAGTCCCTGGGGACAGGGGATGTCCGAGCAGTACTTC. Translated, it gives CASSPWGQGMSEQYF.

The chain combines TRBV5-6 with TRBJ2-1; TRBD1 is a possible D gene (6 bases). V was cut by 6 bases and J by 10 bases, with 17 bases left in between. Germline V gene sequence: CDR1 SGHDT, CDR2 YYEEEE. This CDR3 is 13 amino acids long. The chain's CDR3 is CASTWDTSGEQFF. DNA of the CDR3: TGTGCCAGCACCTGGGACACCTCTGGGGAGCAGTTCTTC.

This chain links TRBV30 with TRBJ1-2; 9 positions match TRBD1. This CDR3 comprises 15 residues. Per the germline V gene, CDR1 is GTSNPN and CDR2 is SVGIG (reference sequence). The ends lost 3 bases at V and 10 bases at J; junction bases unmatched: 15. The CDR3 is CAWSQDGQGRAPYTF. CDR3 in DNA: TGTGCCTGGAGCCAAGACGGACAGGGGCGGGCTCCCTACACCTTC.

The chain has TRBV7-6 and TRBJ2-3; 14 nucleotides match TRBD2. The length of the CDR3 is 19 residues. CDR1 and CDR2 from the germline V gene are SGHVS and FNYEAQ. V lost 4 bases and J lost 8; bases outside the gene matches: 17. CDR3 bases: TGTGCCAGCAGCTGGGGACTCGGGACTAGCGGGGGCGCCGCGAGTACGCAGTATTTT. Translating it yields CASSWGLGTSGGAASTQYF.

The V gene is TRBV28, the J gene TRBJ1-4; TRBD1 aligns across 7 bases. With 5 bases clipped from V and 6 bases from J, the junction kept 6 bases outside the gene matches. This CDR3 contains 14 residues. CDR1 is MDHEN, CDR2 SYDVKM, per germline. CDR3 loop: CASSNRGFDEKLFF. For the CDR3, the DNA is TGTGCCAGCAGTAACAGGGGTTTCGATGAAAAACTGTTTTTT.

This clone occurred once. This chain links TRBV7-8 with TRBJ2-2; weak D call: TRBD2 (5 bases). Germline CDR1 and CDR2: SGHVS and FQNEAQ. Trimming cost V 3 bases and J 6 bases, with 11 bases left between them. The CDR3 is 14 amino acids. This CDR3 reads CASSFPTGSGELFF. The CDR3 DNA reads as TGTGCCAGCAGCTTCCCGACGGGATCCGGGGAGCTGTTTTTT.

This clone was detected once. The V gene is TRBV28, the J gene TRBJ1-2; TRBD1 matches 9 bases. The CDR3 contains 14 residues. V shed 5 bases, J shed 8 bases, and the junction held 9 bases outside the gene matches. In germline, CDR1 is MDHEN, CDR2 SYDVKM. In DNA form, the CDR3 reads TGTGCCAGCAGTCCGATACGACAGGGGGTAGGCTACACCTTC. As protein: CASSPIRQGVGYTF.

CDR3 in amino acids: CASSERGGAYTGELFF. CDR3 in DNA: TGCGCCAGCAGTGAGAGGGGGGGGGCTTACACCGGGGAGCTGTTTTTT. The chain couples TRBV10-2 to TRBJ2-2; D is possibly TRBD2 (7 bases). This CDR3 spans 16 amino acids. The germline V and J ends were trimmed by 2 bases and 3 bases, with 13 bases remaining between them. Germline lookup yields CDR1 WSHSY and CDR2 SAAADI.

CDR3 in DNA: TGTGCCAGCAGCTTACACGGGACTAGCAATGGGGAGCTGTTTTTT. Protein: CASSLHGTSNGELFF. The rearrangement links TRBV7-2 to TRBJ2-2; 9 bases match TRBD2. The length of the CDR3 is 15 residues. Germline trimming cut 2 bases from V and 8 bases from J; bases unmatched to any gene: 6. Germline V lookup: CDR1 SGHTA, CDR2 FQGNSA.

This chain's CDR3 is CASSPDYGYTF. CDR3 nucleotides: TGTGCCAGCTCACCCGACTATGGCTACACCTTC. This sequence joins TRBV18 and TRBJ1-2; D gene unclear. Trimming pared 3 bases from V and 3 bases from J, leaving 2 bases between. Per the germline V gene, CDR1 is KGHSH and CDR2 is LQKENI. The CDR3 contains 11 residues.

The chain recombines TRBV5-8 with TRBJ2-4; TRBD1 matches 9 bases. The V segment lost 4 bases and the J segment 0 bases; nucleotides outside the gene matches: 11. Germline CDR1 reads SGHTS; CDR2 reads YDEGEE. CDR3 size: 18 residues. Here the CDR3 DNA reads TGTGCCAGCAGCATTGACAGGGGGTCTCAACTAGCCAAAAACATTCAGTACTTC. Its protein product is CASSIDRGSQLAKNIQYF.

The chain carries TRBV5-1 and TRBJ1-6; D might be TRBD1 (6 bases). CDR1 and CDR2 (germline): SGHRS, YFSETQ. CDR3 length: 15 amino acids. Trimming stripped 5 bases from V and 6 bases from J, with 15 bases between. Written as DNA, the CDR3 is TGCGCCAGCAGGACCGGGACACCTGGTAATTCACCCCTCCACTTT. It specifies CASRTGTPGNSPLHF.

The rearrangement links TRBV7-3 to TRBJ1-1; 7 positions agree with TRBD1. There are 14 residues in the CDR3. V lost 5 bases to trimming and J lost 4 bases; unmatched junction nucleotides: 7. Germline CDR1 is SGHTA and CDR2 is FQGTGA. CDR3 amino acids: CASSNTGVVTEAFF. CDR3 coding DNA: TGTGCCAGCAGCAATACAGGGGTCGTCACTGAAGCTTTCTTT.

The CDR3 is CASSQGTSTSREQYF. CDR3 nucleotides: TGCGCCAGCAGCCAAGGGACTAGCACTTCACGGGAGCAGTACTTC. The rearrangement joins TRBV4-1 to TRBJ2-7; 8 nucleotides match TRBD2. The CDR3 consists of 15 residues. J was trimmed by 7 bases and V by 1 base; bases with no gene match: 9. Germline V gives CDR1 MGHRA, CDR2 YSYEKL.

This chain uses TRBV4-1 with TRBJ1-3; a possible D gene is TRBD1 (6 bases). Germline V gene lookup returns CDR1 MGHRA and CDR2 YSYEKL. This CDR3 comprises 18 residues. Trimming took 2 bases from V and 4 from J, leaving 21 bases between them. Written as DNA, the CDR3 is TGCGCCAGCAGCCAACCTACCGCCGGGACAAAAGAGGGAAACACCATATATTTT. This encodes CASSQPTAGTKEGNTIYF.

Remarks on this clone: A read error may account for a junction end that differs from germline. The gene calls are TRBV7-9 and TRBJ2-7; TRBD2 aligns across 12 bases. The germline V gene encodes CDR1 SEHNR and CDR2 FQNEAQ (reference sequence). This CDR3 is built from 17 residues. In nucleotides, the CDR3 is TGTTCCAGCAGCTCTAACCTAAGGACTAGCGGGGACTACGAGCAGTACTTC. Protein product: CSSSSNLRTSGDYEQYF.